Listed below are T cell receptor beta chains from one sample, sequenced in a study of T cells in localized non-small cell lung cancer. This table comes from immunoSEQ multiplex PCR, and its TCRdb copy is limited to in-frame clones, with some not included. The profile shows over 20,000 clones, roughly 90% of them singletons. This material consisted of peripheral blood, taken before any cancer treatment. The receptors were gathered from a man aged 40 to 70 with stage III squamous cell lung carcinoma. Both conserved end residues are part of each CDR3. The D gene is left open where the match is weak. The size of a clone is reported for some rows only, either as once, few or many, or as a class for expanded clones.

j_call v_call d_call clone_size cdr3_nt cdr3_aa
TRBJ1-1 TRBV28 . . TGTGCCAGCATTAAGGGGGGCGCGGTTCCTGAAGCTTTCTTT CASIKGGAVPEAFF
TRBJ2-5 TRBV18 TRBD2 . TGTGCCAGCTCACCATCAACCGGGATAGCGGGAGCGGAGACCCAGTACTTC CASSPSTGIAGAETQYF
TRBJ2-3 TRBV28 . few TGTGCCAGCACCGCTGGGGGCACAGATACGCAGTATTTT CASTAGGTDTQYF
TRBJ1-2 TRBV19 . . TGTGCCAGTAGGCATTCGGGATCCTTCTATGGCTACACCTTC CASRHSGSFYGYTF
TRBJ2-7 TRBV10-3 . . TGTGCCATCGCGGAACAGGGCTACGAGCAGTGCTTC CAIAEQGYEQCF
TRBJ2-3 TRBV7-8 . . TGTGCCAGCAGCTTGGCGGGGCCGGGAGATACGCAGTATTTT CASSLAGPGDTQYF
TRBJ2-5 TRBV7-9 TRBD2 . TGTGCCAGCAGCCCCCGCTGGACTAGCGGGAACCAAGAGACCCAGTACTTC CASSPRWTSGNQETQYF
TRBJ2-4 TRBV10-3 . hyperexpanded TGTGCCATCAGTGAATGGGGACCCGACCCCAAAAACATTCAGTACTTC CAISEWGPDPKNIQYF
TRBJ1-6 TRBV2 . . TGTGCCAGCAGTGAAGTGTCAGTTAATATATCACCCCTCCACTTT CASSEVSVNISPLHF
TRBJ2-5 TRBV4-1 TRBD2 . TGCGCCAGCAGCCATTCAGGGACTAGGTTTGGGGACCAAGAGACCCAGTACTTC CASSHSGTRFGDQETQYF
TRBJ1-5 TRBV19 TRBD1 . TGTGCCAGTAATAGGGGGCCCGGCCAGCCCCAGCATTTT CASNRGPGQPQHF
TRBJ1-2 TRBV28 TRBD1 . TGTGCCAGCAGTCCCCCCTTAGGACAGGACCCCAAACTCTATGGCTACACCTTC CASSPPLGQDPKLYGYTF
TRBJ1-5 TRBV27 . . TGTGCCAGCAGTTTCCTAGCAAATCAGCCCCAGCATTTT CASSFLANQPQHF
TRBJ2-7 TRBV5-1 TRBD2 . TGCGCCAGCAGCCCTGGGACTAGCGGCATCGAGCAGTACTTC CASSPGTSGIEQYF
TRBJ2-2 TRBV14 TRBD2 . TGTGCCAGCAGCCCGGGGACTAGCGAGGTCACCGGGGAGCTGTTTTTT CASSPGTSEVTGELFF
TRBJ1-3 TRBV6-5 . . TGTGCCAGCAGTTACTCTTTATACAACTCTGGAAACACCATATATTTT CASSYSLYNSGNTIYF
TRBJ2-5 TRBV5-1 . . TGCGCCAGCAGCTTGGCCGGGGAAGGGGAGACCCAGTACTTC CASSLAGEGETQYF
TRBJ2-1 TRBV5-1 . . TGCGCCAGCAGCTTGGTGGCCCGAACACACAATGAGCAGTTCTTC CASSLVARTHNEQFF
TRBJ2-7 TRBV6-5 TRBD2 . TGTGCCAGCAGACCTAGCGGGAGGGGCCACGAGCAGTACTTC CASRPSGRGHEQYF
TRBJ2-2 TRBV7-2 TRBD2 . TGTGCCAGCAGCTCCCGCCGGGTAGCGGGAAACACCGGGGAGCTGTTTTTT CASSSRRVAGNTGELFF
TRBJ1-4 TRBV29-1 . . TGCAGCGTTGAAGATCTTGGGACGGTGAACCTGTTTTTT CSVEDLGTVNLFF
TRBJ1-1 TRBV5-5 TRBD1 . TGTGCCAGCGGCATGGAGCCGGGACAGGGGACTTTCTTT CASGMEPGQGTFF
TRBJ1-5 TRBV28 . once TGTGCCAGCAGTTTAGATAGCAATCAGCCCCAGCATTTT CASSLDSNQPQHF
TRBJ2-6 TRBV18 TRBD1 . TGTGCCAGCTCACCCGACAGGGGGGAGGTTGGGGCCAACGTCCTGACTTTC CASSPDRGEVGANVLTF
TRBJ1-1 TRBV18 . once TGTGCCAGCTCACCAAACGGGAACACTGAAGCTTTCTTT CASSPNGNTEAFF
TRBJ1-1 TRBV29-1 . . TGCAGCGTTGTGGGAAGCCACACTGAAGCTTTCTTT CSVVGSHTEAFF
TRBJ2-2 TRBV4-1 . . TGCGCCAGCAGCCCCAGGGAGACAACCACCGGGGAGCTGTTTTTT CASSPRETTTGELFF
TRBJ1-2 TRBV6-1 . . TGTGCCAGCAGTGCCCGACGCAGGGGTCTCGGTAGCTATGGCTACACCTTC CASSARRRGLGSYGYTF
TRBJ2-7 TRBV30 . few TGTGCCTCTTCTCGGGGACGACCCTACGAGCAGTACTTC CASSRGRPYEQYF
TRBJ2-7 TRBV5-4 TRBD2 . TGTGCCAGCAGCTTGGGAAGCGGGAGCTACGAGCAGTACTTC CASSLGSGSYEQYF
TRBJ2-5 TRBV15 . . TGTGCCACCAGCCGGGGGACAGCTCGACGAGAGACCCAGTACTTC CATSRGTARRETQYF
TRBJ2-1 TRBV5-4 . . TGTGCCAGCAGCTTGGCTCTACTAGGGGGGAACAATGAGCAGTTCTTC CASSLALLGGNNEQFF
TRBJ2-7 TRBV18 . once TGTGCCAGCTCGCGGGACAAAGGCTACGAGCAGTACTTC CASSRDKGYEQYF
TRBJ1-2 TRBV30 TRBD1 . TGTGCCTGGAGCAGGGGGAACTATGGCTACACCTTC CAWSRGNYGYTF
TRBJ2-7 TRBV6-1 . . TGTGCCAGCAGTGAAGGGGGAATAACCTACGAGCAGTACTTC CASSEGGITYEQYF
TRBJ2-3 TRBV6-1 TRBD1 . TGTGCCAGCAGTGGGACAGGGGCAGATACGCAGTATTTT CASSGTGADTQYF
TRBJ2-5 TRBV11-1 TRBD1 . TGTGCCAGCAGCTTAGATACAGGGGGCTATGAGACCCAGTACTTC CASSLDTGGYETQYF
TRBJ2-5 TRBV7-8 . once TGTGCCAGCAGCTTAGGGGACATACGCCAAGAGACCCAGTACTTC CASSLGDIRQETQYF
TRBJ2-2 TRBV2 . . TGTGCCAGCAGTGAAGCGCTTTTAATCGGCACCGGGGAGCTGTTTTTT CASSEALLIGTGELFF
TRBJ2-2 TRBV2 . . TGTGCCAGCAGTGATGCCAGGGTTGATATCGGGGAGCTGTTTTTT CASSDARVDIGELFF
TRBJ1-2 TRBV10-3 . . TGTGCCATCAGTGAGTCGACTTGGACAGCTAACTATGGCTACACCTTC CAISESTWTANYGYTF
TRBJ2-3 TRBV30 . . TGTGCCTGGAGTGTTCAATCAGATACGCAGTATTTT CAWSVQSDTQYF
TRBJ2-2 TRBV7-9 . . TGTGCCAGCACGTTTAGCGGGAACACCGGGGAGCTGTTTTTT CASTFSGNTGELFF
TRBJ2-3 TRBV29-1 . . TGCAGCGTTACCCATCTCACAGATACGCAGTATTTT CSVTHLTDTQYF